This TCR delta chain was found in a study of Vδ1+ human thymocytes. Thymocytes were sorted as CD3+ TCRVdelta1+ TCRVdelta2- after alphabeta T cell depletion. The template was reverse-transcribed extracted RNA. Pooled V-gene forward primers with one constant-region reverse primer generated the CDR3 amplicons by multiplex PCR. TCRdb used CATT to re-call clones from the multiplex PCR reads. This table has 80,000 or so delta-chain clones, 30% to 40% appearing once. Whole-study findings and limits: Despite high sort purity, about 20% of thymic T cell receptor delta sequences were Vdelta2. In the thymus, TRG and TRD repertoires looked highly polyclonal with Gaussian CDR3 lengths. Bulk data may be misread because of unexpected Vdelta2 sequences.

There are 19 residues in the CDR3. CDR1 is TSWWSYY, CDR2 QGS, per germline. Trimming removed 0 bases from V and 3 bases from J; junction bases left unmatched: 10. This clone was observed a handful of times. The antigen is not known. What was sequenced was Vdelta1+ gamma-delta thymocytes from the thymus. This sample's subset: FACS-sorted CD3+ TCRalphabeta- TCRVdelta1+ TCRVdelta2- thymocytes. The rearrangement uses TRDV1 and TRDJ1; 13 bases are shared with TRDD3. This clonotype was obtained from a boy under two years old who had congenital heart surgery. The CDR3 reads CALGELTQGTGGYADKLIF. The CDR3 region has the DNA TGTGCTCTTGGGGAACTAACGCAGGGTACTGGGGGATACGCCGATAAACTCATCTTT.